This TCR beta chain is drawn from a study of cytomegalovirus exposure and HLA in healthy donors. Broader study findings: As was reported, the classifier diagnosed cytomegalovirus status with high specificity and sensitivity.

CDR1 is MNHEY, CDR2 SVGAGI, per germline. Trimming removed 2 bases at V and 2 bases at J, with 16 bases between. The CDR3 consists of 16 residues. PCR primers comprised 60 Vbeta and 13 Jbeta primers. Sequenced by immunoSEQ multiplex PCR; TCRdb stores in-frame clones only, minus some. Of about 94,000 clones listed, roughly 80% were seen once; the top ten hold around a tenth. As to this clone: Its matching antigen is unknown.

The sequence was obtained from a human donor in good health. The chain recombines TRBV6-5 with TRBJ2-7; maybe TRBD2 (7 bases). Sequenced input: PBMCs. The CDR3 DNA follows: TGTGCCAGCAGTTACGGCCGGGGGGCCAGAGCCTACGAGCAGTACTTC. This translates into CASSYGRGARAYEQYF.